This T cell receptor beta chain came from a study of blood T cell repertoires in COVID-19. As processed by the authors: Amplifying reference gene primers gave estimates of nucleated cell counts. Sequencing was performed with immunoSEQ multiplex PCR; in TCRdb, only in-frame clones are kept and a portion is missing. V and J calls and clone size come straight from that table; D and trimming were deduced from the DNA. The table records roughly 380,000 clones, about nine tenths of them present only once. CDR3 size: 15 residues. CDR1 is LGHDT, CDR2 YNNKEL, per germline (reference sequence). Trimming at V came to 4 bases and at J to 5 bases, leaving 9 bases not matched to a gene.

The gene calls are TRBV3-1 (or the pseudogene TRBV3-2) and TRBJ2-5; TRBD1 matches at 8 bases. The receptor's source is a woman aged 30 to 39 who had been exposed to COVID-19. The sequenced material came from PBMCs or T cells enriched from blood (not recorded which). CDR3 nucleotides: TGTGCCAGCAGCCGTGGTGCGGGACAGGAGGAGACCCAGTACTTC. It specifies CASSRGAGQEETQYF.